Each of the 31 T cell receptor beta chains below was sequenced from the same sample in a study of T cell changes during pregnancy in multiple sclerosis. Only in-frame clones appear in the TCRdb table, and some are missing; sequencing was by immunoSEQ multiplex PCR. Of 84,000 or so clones in the sample, approximately 94% were seen once. Sample: peripheral blood, taken in the third trimester of pregnancy. These receptors were collected from a female donor with multiple sclerosis, enrolled in a pregnancy study.

This clone was detected only once. V gene TRBV28 combines with J gene TRBJ2-5; possible D gene TRBD2, 5 bases. This CDR3 is 15 amino acids long. Germline lookup yields CDR1 MDHEN and CDR2 SYDVKM. V lost 4 bases, J lost 0 bases, and 12 bases lay in between. The CDR3 sequence is CASSSRKRYQETQYF. CDR3 nucleotide sequence: TGTGCCAGCAGTTCCCGAAAGCGGTACCAAGAGACCCAGTACTTC.

The chain joins TRBV11-2 to TRBJ1-2; maybe TRBD1 (5 bases). The CDR3 runs 18 residues. The V gene lost 1 base and the J gene lost 2 bases, with 20 bases spanning the gap. Germline V gene sequence: CDR1 SGHAT, CDR2 FQNNGV. For the CDR3, the DNA is TGTGCCAGCAGCTTAGGTTCACTTAGACAGAAGACGAACTATGGCTACACCTTC. This translates into CASSLGSLRQKTNYGYTF.

This clone was seen a handful of times. This chain connects TRBV18 to TRBJ1-1; maybe TRBD1 (6 bases). From germline, CDR1 is KGHSH and CDR2 LQKENI. The CDR3 length is 16 residues. V lost 3 bases, J lost 0 bases, and 14 bases lay in between. CDR3 region: CASSPIPGHMNTEAFF. The CDR3 coding sequence is TGTGCCAGCTCACCCATTCCGGGACATATGAACACTGAAGCTTTCTTT. The full variable domain, rest sourced from reference TRBV18 and TRBJ1-1, is NAGVMQNPRHLVRRRGQEARLRCSPMKGHSHVYWYRQLPEEGLKFMVYLQKENIIDESGMPKERFSAEFPKEGPSILRIQQVVRGDSAAYFCASSPIPGHMNTEAFFGQGTRLTVV.

This chain links TRBV9 with TRBJ1-3; 7 bases line up with TRBD1. The CDR3 extends over 19 amino acids. J was trimmed by 0 bases and V by 3 bases; bases with no gene match: 15. Germline CDR1 reads SGDLS; CDR2 reads YYNGEE. CDR3 protein: CASSAGGNRGLNSGNTIYF. CDR3 nucleotides: TGTGCCAGCAGCGCGGGCGGTAACAGGGGCCTGAACTCTGGAAACACCATATATTTT.

The chain carries TRBV7-8 and TRBJ2-3, with D tentatively TRBD2 (7 bases). From germline, CDR1 is SGHVS and CDR2 FQNEAQ. Trimming removed 1 base at V and 5 bases at J, with 13 bases between. The CDR3 is made up of 15 amino acids. This CDR3 is CASSLDGGAEDTQYF. The CDR3 DNA sequence: TGTGCCAGCAGCTTAGATGGGGGGGCGGAAGATACGCAGTATTTT.

This clone was detected only once. The CDR3 coding sequence is TGTGCCAGCAGAAGGGACAGGGCGCTCGGAAACACCATATATTTT. As protein: CASRRDRALGNTIYF. This chain connects TRBV5-4 to TRBJ1-3; TRBD1 aligns across 9 bases. Germline-derived CDR1 and CDR2 are SGHNT and YYREEE (reference sequence). V dropped 5 bases and J dropped 4; count of bases not matched to a gene: 7. This CDR3 is built from 15 residues. The whole variable domain, remainder taken from reference TRBV5-4 and TRBJ1-3, is ETGVTQSPTHLIKTRGQQVTLRCSSQSGHNTVSWYQQALGQGPQFIFQYYREEENGRGNFPPRFSGLQFPNYSSELNVNALELDDSALYLCASRRDRALGNTIYFGEGSWLTVV.

V usage is TRBV7-9 and J usage is TRBJ2-5; D is uncertain. V dropped 5 bases and J dropped 5 bases, with 18 bases sitting between them. CDR1 is SEHNR, CDR2 FQNEAQ, per germline (reference sequence). There are 15 residues in the CDR3. The CDR3 loop reads CASSHPWQEEETQYF. The CDR3 region has the DNA TGTGCCAGCAGCCACCCCTGGCAGGAAGAGGAGACCCAGTACTTC. Full variable domain (outside the CDR3, taken from reference TRBV7-9 and TRBJ2-5): DTGVSQNPRHKITKRGQNVTFRCDPISEHNRLYWYRQTLGQGPEFLTYFQNEAQLEKSRLLSDRFSAERPKGSFSTLEIQRTEQGDSAMYLCASSHPWQEEETQYFGPGTRLLVL.

The chain is built from TRBV25-1 and TRBJ2-1; D possibly corresponds to TRBD2 (6 bases). The CDR3 is 15 amino acids. In germline, CDR1 is MGHDK, CDR2 SYGVNS. V was clipped by 8 bases and J by 7 bases, with 21 bases between them. CDR3 DNA sequence: TGTGCCAGCTCTAAGGGCGGGACGGTTCAGAATGAGCAGTTCTTC. Translation: CASSKGGTVQNEQFF.

This rearrangement joins TRBV5-1 to TRBJ1-2; 7 bases are shared with TRBD1. Germline assignment: CDR1 SGHRS and CDR2 YFSETQ. The CDR3 has 15 amino acids. V lost 4 bases to trimming and J lost 5 bases; unmatched junction nucleotides: 11. CDR3 loop: CASSPRQGLSYGYTF. The CDR3 region has the DNA TGCGCCAGCAGCCCACGACAGGGTCTTTCGTATGGCTACACCTTC.

Comment on this clone: The junction and the germline gene differ at one end; a read error may be behind it. This chain joins TRBV2 and TRBJ2-1; possible D gene TRBD2, 6 bases. Germline CDR1 is SNHLY and CDR2 is FYNNEI. This CDR3 has 14 amino acids. The CDR3 here is CASIELAEYNEQFF. The CDR3 coding sequence is TGTGCCAGCATTGAACTAGCAGAGTACAATGAGCAGTTCTTC.

The CDR3, as DNA: TGTGCCAGCAGGAGCCAAGAGACCCAGTACTTC. This gives the protein CASRSQETQYF. This sequence joins TRBV25-1 and TRBJ2-5; no definite D call. V gave up 6 bases and J gave up 1 base, with 3 bases separating them. Germline V gene data show CDR1 as MGHDK and CDR2 as SYGVNS. The length of the CDR3 is 11 residues.

This CDR3 is CAWSGGGPSGYTF. The CDR3 nucleotides are TGTGCCTGGAGTGGAGGGGGCCCGTCTGGCTACACCTTC. The rearrangement joins TRBV30 to TRBJ1-2; 7 bases align to TRBD1. In germline, CDR1 is GTSNPN, CDR2 SVGIG (reference sequence). The CDR3 has 13 amino acids. Trimming cost V 1 base and J 7 bases; bases outside gene matches: 6.

This chain links TRBV19 with TRBJ2-7; TRBD2 matches at 14 bases. The germline CDR1 and CDR2 sequences are LNHDA and SQIVND (reference sequence). The J segment lost 1 base and the V segment lost 5 bases, leaving 10 bases of the junction unmatched. This CDR3 has 18 residues. The CDR3 here is CASSAGLAGEVGSYEQYF. DNA for the CDR3: TGTGCCAGTAGTGCGGGACTAGCGGGAGAGGTAGGGTCCTACGAGCAGTACTTC.

The gene calls are TRBV7-9 and TRBJ1-4; perhaps TRBD1 as D (5 bases). Germline CDR1 and CDR2: SEHNR and FQNEAQ (reference sequence). V lost 0 bases and J 6 bases, leaving 14 bases between the germline ends. This CDR3 comprises 16 residues. The CDR3 DNA follows: TGTGCCAGCAGCTTAGCGATGGGGGGTTCGCATGAAAAACTGTTTTTT. Its translation is CASSLAMGGSHEKLFF.

The count of this clone is one. The chain couples TRBV6-1 to TRBJ1-4; D is unclear. The CDR3 contains 13 residues. Germline CDR1 is MNHNS and CDR2 is SASEGT. V dropped 2 bases and J dropped 7 bases, with 8 bases sitting between them. CDR3 sequence (DNA): TGTGCCAGCAGTGAATTTGTTCTTGAAAAACTGTTTTTT. Protein: CASSEFVLEKLFF.

The genes are TRBV9 and TRBJ2-7; the match to TRBD1 covers 7 bases. The CDR3 extends over 13 amino acids. Germline V lookup: CDR1 SGDLS, CDR2 YYNGEE. Losses at the gene ends were 4 bases for V and 5 bases for J; bases not matched to a gene: 6. CDR3 sequence: CASSSQGLDEQYF. CDR3 sequence (DNA): TGTGCCAGCAGCTCACAGGGGCTCGACGAGCAGTACTTC.

The CDR3 nucleotides read TGCGCCAGCACACTAGCGGAGGCGGGGAATGAGCAGTTCTTC. It encodes CASTLAEAGNEQFF. This rearrangement joins TRBV10-1 to TRBJ2-1, with 8 bases matching TRBD2. CDR1 is WNHNN and CDR2 is SYGVQD in the germline V gene (reference sequence). CDR3 length equals 14 residues. After removal of 7 bases from V and 7 bases from J, the junction contained 9 bases not matched to a gene.

The genes are TRBV5-1 and TRBJ2-7; 8 bases fit TRBD1. The CDR3 has 16 residues. With V trimmed by 4 bases and J by 0 bases, 9 bases remained unmatched. The germline V gene encodes CDR1 SGHRS and CDR2 YFSETQ. CDR3 nucleotides: TGCGCCAGCAGCCCCGGGCAGGGGGCGGTCTCCTACGAGCAGTACTTC. It codes for CASSPGQGAVSYEQYF.

This sequence joins TRBV6-6 and TRBJ2-5, with a possible D match to TRBD1 (5 bases). The CDR3 totals 15 residues. V lost 0 bases and J 1 base, leaving 9 bases between the germline ends. CDR1 and CDR2 from the germline V gene are MNHNY and SVGAGI (reference sequence). CDR3 region: CASSYSRQTQETQYF. The CDR3 DNA reads TGTGCCAGCAGTTACTCGAGACAGACCCAAGAGACCCAGTACTTC.

CDR3 sequence reads: CAIGGEGAGADTQYF. The CDR3 nucleotides are TGTGCCATCGGGGGGGAGGGTGCGGGCGCAGATACGCAGTATTTT. This sequence joins TRBV10-3 and TRBJ2-3, with TRBD2 identical over 7 bases. Germline values: CDR1 ENHRY, CDR2 SYGVKD. CDR3 length: 15 amino acids. The V segment lost 8 bases and the J segment 4 bases; nucleotides outside the gene matches: 12.

This chain joins TRBV19 and TRBJ1-2; D gene uncertain. CDR1 is LNHDA, CDR2 SQIVND, per germline (reference sequence). CDR3 size: 14 residues. V gave up 2 bases and J gave up 2 bases, with 9 bases separating them. CDR3 amino acids: CASSIQSFNYGYTF. CDR3 bases: TGTGCCAGTAGTATACAGTCATTCAACTATGGCTACACCTTC.

The chain links TRBV30 to TRBJ2-1; possible D gene TRBD1, 5 bases. In germline, CDR1 is GTSNPN, CDR2 SVGIG (reference sequence). The CDR3 covers 20 residues. Trimming took off 1 base at V and 9 bases at J, with 34 bases between the two ends. The chain's CDR3 is CAWSGFVAARRAYRQGEQFF. The CDR3 region has the DNA TGTGCCTGGAGTGGCTTCGTGGCAGCCCGGCGAGCCTACCGGCAGGGTGAGCAGTTCTTC.

The chain carries TRBV21-1 and TRBJ1-1; the D call TRBD1 from the table was never checked on the DNA. TRBV21-1 is given as a pseudogene. There are 15 residues in the CDR3. CDR3 loop: CASSKGRGRSTEAFF. In nucleotides, the CDR3 is TGTGCCAGCAGCAAAGGGAGGGGGCGGTCCACTGAAGCTTTCTTT.

The chain recombines TRBV30 with TRBJ1-1, with D perhaps matching TRBD1 (6 bases). Between the trimmed V and J ends, which lost 0 bases and 1 base, there was a span of 15 bases. The CDR3 runs to 16 residues. In germline, CDR1 is GTSNPN, CDR2 SVGIG (reference sequence). In DNA, the CDR3 is TGTGCCTGGAGTGTACGGCAGGGGAGGGGGAACACTGAAGCTTTCTTT. Its translation is CAWSVRQGRGNTEAFF.

The chain has TRBV7-9 and TRBJ2-1; 14 positions agree with TRBD2. The CDR3 runs 15 residues. Germline CDR1 SEHNR, CDR2 FQNEAQ (reference sequence). V lost 6 bases to trimming and J lost 9 bases; unmatched junction nucleotides: 7. This chain's CDR3 is CASRLGTSGSFEQFF. The CDR3 DNA follows: TGTGCCAGCAGACTAGGGACTAGCGGGAGTTTTGAGCAGTTCTTC.

The V gene is TRBV18, the J gene TRBJ2-3; 8 bases are shared with TRBD2. The CDR3 sequence is 18 residues long. Germline trimming cut 1 base from V and 3 bases from J; bases unmatched to any gene: 12. Germline V gives CDR1 KGHSH, CDR2 LQKENI. The CDR3 here is CASSPLWKETGGTDTQYF. The DNA for the CDR3 is TGTGCCAGCTCACCACTTTGGAAGGAAACGGGAGGGACAGATACGCAGTATTTT. The variable domain in full, with the rest retrieved from reference TRBV18 and TRBJ2-3, is NAGVMQNPRHLVRRRGQEARLRCSPMKGHSHVYWYRQLPEEGLKFMVYLQKENIIDESGMPKERFSAEFPKEGPSILRIQQVVRGDSAAYFCASSPLWKETGGTDTQYFGPGTRLTVL.

J is TRBJ2-7 and V is TRBV11-1, with D possibly being TRBD2 (6 bases). This CDR3 spans 13 amino acids. Trimming stripped 5 bases from V and 3 bases from J, with 11 bases between. Germline V gene data show CDR1 as SGHAT and CDR2 as FQDESV (reference sequence). In DNA form, the CDR3 reads TGTGCCAGCAGCCTAGGAGGGAGCTACGAGCAGTACTTC. Encoded protein: CASSLGGSYEQYF. Drawing the rest from reference TRBV11-1 and TRBJ2-7, the complete variable domain is EAEVAQSPRYKITEKSQAVAFWCDPISGHATLYWYRQILGQGPELLVQFQDESVVDDSQLPKDRFSAERLKGVDSTLKIQPAELGDSAMYLCASSLGGSYEQYFGPGTRLTVT.

This sequence joins TRBV29-1 and TRBJ1-2; D is unresolved. V gave up 7 bases and J gave up 5 bases, with 20 bases separating them. The germline gives CDR1 SQVTM, CDR2 ANQGSEA. The CDR3 sequence is 14 residues long. The CDR3 DNA reads as TGCAGCGCCTCCTCCAGACTGATAAAATATGGCTACACCTTC. Translation: CSASSRLIKYGYTF.

The chain uses TRBV5-1 and TRBJ2-3; D call uncertain. V was pared by 5 bases and J by 2 bases, with 15 bases between. Germline-derived CDR1 and CDR2 are SGHRS and YFSETQ. The CDR3 consists of 15 residues. CDR3 bases: TGCGCCAGCAGGTCCTCTACCCCTATCACAGATACGCAGTATTTT. Protein product: CASRSSTPITDTQYF.

The chain links TRBV5-1 to TRBJ2-3, with D possibly matching TRBD2 (5 bases). CDR3 length: 14 residues. Trimming took off 0 bases at V and 4 bases at J, with 9 bases between the two ends. Germline loops: CDR1 SGHRS, CDR2 YFSETQ. The CDR3 is CASSLDGVPDTQYF. CDR3 DNA sequence: TGCGCCAGCAGCTTGGACGGGGTCCCAGATACGCAGTATTTT.

This chain joins TRBV18 and TRBJ2-3; a weak D match, TRBD1 (6 bases). V lost 4 bases and J 4 bases, leaving 12 bases between the germline ends. The V gene's germline CDR1 is KGHSH and CDR2 LQKENI. This CDR3 comprises 14 residues. The CDR3 DNA reads as TGTGCCAGCTCACTGACATCAGGGGCAGATACGCAGTATTTT. It specifies CASSLTSGADTQYF.